This T cell receptor (beta chain) was obtained from a study of CD8 T cells in ankylosing spondylitis (dated by TCRdb to about 2017). About the investigation overall: To find TCR variants linked to disease, the study profiled T cell receptor beta repertoires in ankylosing spondylitis patients and healthy donors. The whole study cohort included roughly 110 healthy donors and about two dozen ankylosing spondylitis patients. Peripheral blood was sampled, and synovial fluid was additionally collected from ankylosing spondylitis patients.

Overall study results and their limits: Some motif variants had previously been reported in the synovial fluid and blood of reactive arthritis patients, which suggests shared mechanisms of disease initiation. Blood from ankylosing spondylitis patients appeared to be characterized by a TCR beta motif made up of about 8 highly homologous amino acid variants. The disease-linked clones were reported as significantly enriched in matched synovial fluid samples from ankylosing spondylitis patients. A CD8+ phenotype was shown by the disease-linked clones, which were found at relatively low frequencies in peripheral blood.

Notes on this clonotype: The clone's antigen remains unknown. Within one base of it there is no much larger clone, and no base qualities were kept.

Sequencing took place on an Illumina HiSeq 2500. Quantitative 5'-RACE with molecular barcodes was used to prepare TCR beta libraries. The authors' analysis ran thus. Disease-linked TCR variants were identified with a new computational method built on a probabilistic model of VDJ rearrangement. TCRdb ran its own pipeline on the public reads, namely fastp trimming at Q25 and MiXCR clone calling, and kept in-frame beta chains. For every CDR3 protein sequence, its rows merge into one entry that carries the most common genes and DNA. TCRdb's processing, not the authors' own work, is the source of the V and J calls. The sample contains over 110,000 distinct CDR3 sequences, 7% to 10% of them found a single time. Approximately 7% of the sample is in the top ten clones. For each ankylosing spondylitis patient, the synovial fluid sample was matched to a blood sample from that same patient. The sequence derives from a male donor with ankylosing spondylitis. Input material: synovial fluid, either unsorted or a sorted T cell fraction (not recorded which).

The DNA reads TGTGCCAGCAGGGGCGGGACAGGGCCCTACGAGCAGTACTTC. It codes for CASRGGTGPYEQYF. This receptor chain uses TRBV28 and TRBJ2-7, and 9 junctional nucleotides match TRBD1. Including cysteine and phenylalanine, the CDR3 has 14 amino acids. Only the CDR3 portion is preserved as DNA: 42 bases, with reading frame beginning at the first base. According to the germline V gene, CDR1 reads MDHEN and CDR2 reads SYDVKM. Clipping removes 6 bases from V and 2 bases from J, with 5 as the unmatched junction base count.